The clone carrying this T cell receptor (beta chain) has ten or more counts. Its antigen is as yet unknown. Germline CDR1 is SNHLY and CDR2 is FYNNEI. V dropped 6 bases and J dropped 0; count of bases not matched to a gene: 4. The CDR3 is 15 residues long. These data come from a study of T cells in Graves' hyperthyroidism and ophthalmopathy. Study observations and caveats: Progression to ophthalmopathy was predicted a median of roughly 6.5 months early. Most thyroid clonotypes with frequency above 0.001 were detected in blood.

The cohort's ophthalmopathy patients, a group with duration under 3 months, had a Clinical Activity Score of at least 3 and a NOSPECS grade of at least 4. The authors obtained PBMCs from more than 8 ml of fresh peripheral blood. Amplification yielded TCR beta CDR3 regions, with RNA transcripts as the source. HTBI primers were employed in a first-round RT-PCR of the TCR CDR3. TCRdb re-called the multiplex PCR reads with MiXCR, one entry per CDR3 protein. The data hold 240,000 or so distinct CDR3 sequences, with around 17% observed a single time. V is TRBV2 and J is TRBJ1-4; 7 nucleotides match TRBD1. The receptor was derived from a woman aged 18-35 years with Graves' ophthalmopathy. The sequencing input was blood. The CDR3 DNA is TGTGCCAGCAGACCCGGGACAGCAACTAATGAAAAACTGTTTTTT. This gives the protein CASRPGTATNEKLFF.